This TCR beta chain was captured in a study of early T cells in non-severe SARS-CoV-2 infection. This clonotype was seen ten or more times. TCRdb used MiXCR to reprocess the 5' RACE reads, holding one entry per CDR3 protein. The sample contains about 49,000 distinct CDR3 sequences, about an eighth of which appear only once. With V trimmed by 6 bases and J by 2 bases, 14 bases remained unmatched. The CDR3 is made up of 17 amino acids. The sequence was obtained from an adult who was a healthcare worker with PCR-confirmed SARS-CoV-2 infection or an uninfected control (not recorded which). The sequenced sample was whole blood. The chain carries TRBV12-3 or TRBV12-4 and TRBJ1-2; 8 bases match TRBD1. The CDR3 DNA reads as TGTGCCAGCAGACTCCTCCTCGGACAGGGATCCAACTATGGCTACACCTTC. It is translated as CASRLLLGQGSNYGYTF.